The 9 T cell receptor beta chains below come from one sample, sequenced in a study of OX40 agonist ivuxolimab in advanced cancers. Assay: immunoSEQ multiplex PCR; the TCRdb copy retains only in-frame clones and omits some. Of about 75,000 clones in the sample, around 90% are singletons; the top ten hold roughly 0.37%. Sample: CD4+ or CD8+ T cells sorted from blood, taken in a trial of the OX40 agonist ivuxolimab. These receptors were collected from an adult with an advanced solid tumor such as melanoma, head and neck, liver or kidney cancer.

Here the CDR3 reads CASSYFPDSYEQYF. CDR3 coding DNA: TGTGCCAGCAGTTACTTCCCCGACTCCTACGAGCAGTACTTC. V usage is TRBV6-5 and J usage is TRBJ2-7; D is unclear. Trimming pared 1 base from V and 0 bases from J, leaving 7 bases between. Germline V gene lookup returns CDR1 MNHEY and CDR2 SVGAGI. The CDR3 consists of 14 residues.

The chain links TRBV6-5 to TRBJ1-6; D may be TRBD1 (6 bases). The CDR3 has 15 residues. The germline V and J ends were trimmed by 0 bases and 6 bases, with 9 bases remaining between them. In germline, CDR1 is MNHEY, CDR2 SVGAGI. The CDR3 region has the DNA TGTGCCAGCAGTTACTCGCGGGGGCTTAATTCACCCCTCCACTTT. Protein product: CASSYSRGLNSPLHF.

The chain employs TRBV19 and TRBJ2-7, with TRBD2 as a possible D gene (6 bases). The V end lost 2 bases, the J end lost 2 bases, and 10 bases lay between the germline ends. The CDR3 has 14 amino acids. Looked up from germline, CDR1 is LNHDA and CDR2 is SQIVND (reference sequence). This CDR3 is CASSIQGGTYEQYF. For the CDR3, the DNA is TGTGCCAGTAGTATACAGGGAGGCACCTACGAGCAGTACTTC.

The chain uses TRBV5-1 and TRBJ2-7, with 8 nucleotides matching TRBD2. Germline V lookup: CDR1 SGHRS, CDR2 YFSETQ. Losses at the gene ends were 0 bases for V and 2 bases for J; bases not matched to a gene: 1. The CDR3 is 14 amino acids. CDR3 loop: CASSLVAGTYEQYF. The CDR3 DNA reads as TGCGCCAGCAGCTTGGTAGCGGGAACCTACGAGCAGTACTTC.

This chain links TRBV5-1 with TRBJ1-1; D ambiguous. CDR3 length: 13 residues. Germline CDR1 reads SGHRS; CDR2 reads YFSETQ. V was trimmed by 0 bases and J by 4 bases, leaving 7 bases between them. CDR3 residues: CASSLDQSTEAFF. The CDR3 DNA sequence: TGCGCCAGCAGCTTGGACCAATCCACTGAAGCTTTCTTT.

The chain couples TRBV5-1 to TRBJ1-6; D is perhaps TRBD1 (6 bases). The CDR3 extends over 16 amino acids. Trimming shortened V by 3 bases and J by 7 bases, and 17 bases separated the two germline ends. CDR1 SGHRS and CDR2 YFSETQ come from the germline V gene. DNA of the CDR3: TGCGCCAGCAGCTCTGCGGAACAGGGCCCGAATTCACCCCTCCACTTT. Translation: CASSSAEQGPNSPLHF.

V and J are TRBV5-1 and TRBJ2-1; D is unresolved. The germline V gene encodes CDR1 SGHRS and CDR2 YFSETQ. V dropped 4 bases and J dropped 8 bases, with 10 bases sitting between them. The CDR3 runs to 12 residues. The DNA of the CDR3 is TGCGCCAGCAGCCGCGATATTGATGAGCAGTTCTTC. It translates to CASSRDIDEQFF.

This clone was seen just once. The chain recombines TRBV18 with TRBJ2-1; D possibly corresponds to TRBD1 (5 bases). The CDR3 length is 14 residues. V was cut by 2 bases and J by 4 bases, with 9 bases left in between. Germline CDR1 and CDR2: KGHSH and LQKENI. The CDR3 coding sequence is TGTGCCAGCTCACCAGGGGCGCCTTACAATGAGCAGTTCTTC. Encoded protein: CASSPGAPYNEQFF.

V is TRBV19 and J is TRBJ1-4; D is unclear. This CDR3 is built from 15 residues. Germline CDR1 and CDR2: LNHDA and SQIVND (reference sequence). V was cut by 5 bases and J by 3 bases, with 13 bases left in between. DNA for the CDR3: TGTGCCAGTAGTCCTCAGACGACGGCTAATGAAAAACTGTTTTTT. Its protein product is CASSPQTTANEKLFF.